This T cell receptor beta chain was profiled in a study of T cell clonality in common variable immunodeficiency. Equal genomic DNA amounts from CVID and control samples were sequenced. Data came from immunoSEQ multiplex PCR; TCRdb stores just in-frame clones and leaves some out. The repertoire consists of some 52,000 clones, none detected only once. The sample holds a few counts of this clone. The read ends 3 residues early relative to the CDR3; the germline J gene fills the gap. Each donor provided 5 to 8 ml of heparinized whole blood. V trimming: 4 bases; J trimming: 6 bases; junction bases outside the gene matches: 3. The CDR3 consists of 13 residues. CDR1 and CDR2 from the germline V gene are SGHTA and FQGNSA.

The sequenced sample was peripheral blood mononuclear cells. The sequence was collected from a person aged 18 to 70 in good health. The chain combines TRBV7-2 with TRBJ2-1, with 7 positions matching TRBD2. The CDR3 loop is CASSSWTSNEQFF. The covered CDR3 bases are TGTGCCAGCAGCTCCTGGACTAGCAATGAG.